Below are 10 T cell receptor beta chains sequenced from a single sample in a study of control samples from healthy donors and cancer patients. TCRdb's copy holds only in-frame clones and misses some; the assay was immunoSEQ multiplex PCR. The table shows fewer than 100,000 clones, with roughly 82% occurring only once. Sequencing was performed on blood. Receptor source: a man in his 60s in good health.

The chain uses TRBV28 and TRBJ2-1; D is perhaps TRBD1 (7 bases). This CDR3 region has 16 residues. The germline V and J ends were trimmed by 6 bases and 1 base, with 16 bases remaining between them. Germline loops: CDR1 MDHEN, CDR2 SYDVKM. Here the CDR3 reads CASSGGQRASYNEQFF. For the CDR3, the DNA is TGTGCCAGCAGCGGGGGACAGCGCGCATCCTACAATGAGCAGTTCTTC.

CDR3 residues: CSVGGTGLHEQYF. The CDR3 DNA is TGCAGCGTTGGGGGGACAGGGTTGCACGAGCAGTACTTC. The chain carries TRBV29-1 and TRBJ2-7, with TRBD1 matching over 9 bases. V gave up 4 bases and J gave up 5 bases; unmatched junction bases: 6. The germline gives CDR1 SQVTM, CDR2 ANQGSEA. The CDR3 length is 13 residues.

This rearrangement joins TRBV19 to TRBJ2-2; 16 bases are shared with TRBD2. The CDR3 extends over 18 amino acids. Trimming cost V 7 bases and J 5 bases; bases outside gene matches: 10. Germline V gene data show CDR1 as LNHDA and CDR2 as SQIVND (reference sequence). The CDR3: CASMEGLAGGQKTGELFF. CDR3 sequence (DNA): TGTGCCAGTATGGAGGGACTAGCGGGAGGGCAGAAAACCGGGGAGCTGTTTTTT.

This chain links TRBV6-6 with TRBJ1-5, with D tentatively TRBD1 (5 bases). CDR3 length: 15 residues. V lost 8 bases and J 7 bases, leaving 21 bases between the germline ends. The germline V gene has CDR1 MNHNY and CDR2 SVGAGI (reference sequence). CDR3 sequence (DNA): TGTGCCAGCTCGTTTGGCCAGGGAGTCTACCAGCCCCAGCATTTT. Protein sequence: CASSFGQGVYQPQHF.

CDR3 region: CASSSGLTEAFF. The CDR3 nucleotides read TGCGCCAGCAGTTCAGGGCTTACTGAAGCTTTCTTT. The V and J genes are TRBV10-1 and TRBJ1-1; D is perhaps TRBD1 (5 bases). V gave up 5 bases and J gave up 5 bases, with 9 bases separating them. Per germline, CDR1 WNHNN and CDR2 SYGVQD (reference sequence). CDR3 size: 12 residues.

Written as DNA, the CDR3 is TGTGCCAGCAGCTTTGGACAGAATAATTCACCCCTCCACTTT. Encoded protein: CASSFGQNNSPLHF. The gene calls are TRBV7-9 and TRBJ1-6, with D possibly matching TRBD1 (6 bases). The germline V gene encodes CDR1 SEHNR and CDR2 FQNEAQ (reference sequence). V was shortened by 3 bases and J by 5 bases, with 8 bases between the two germline ends. CDR3 length equals 14 residues.

This rearrangement joins TRBV7-8 to TRBJ1-2; maybe TRBD1 (6 bases). The CDR3 loop spans 14 amino acids. Germline V gives CDR1 SGHVS, CDR2 FQNEAQ. Trimming pared 5 bases from V and 4 bases from J, leaving 14 bases between. The CDR3 DNA is TGTGCCAGCAGCCGGGGGGGCAGCGTCTATGGCTACACCTTC. Encoded protein: CASSRGGSVYGYTF.

The rearrangement links TRBV7-2 to TRBJ2-1; 8 nucleotides agree with TRBD2. The CDR3 length is 15 residues. The V and J ends lost 7 bases and 1 base, in that order; junction bases with no gene match: 6. CDR1 and CDR2 (germline): SGHTA, FQGNSA. The CDR3 loop reads CASTLAGLSYNEQFF. DNA of the CDR3: TGTGCCAGCACATTAGCGGGACTTTCCTACAATGAGCAGTTCTTC.

The chain is built from TRBV9 and TRBJ1-2; D gene ambiguous. The CDR3 covers 13 residues. The germline V and J ends were trimmed by 3 bases and 3 bases, with 9 bases remaining between them. The germline gives CDR1 SGDLS, CDR2 YYNGEE. CDR3 bases: TGTGCCAGCAGCGATCGGGAGTACTATGGCTACACCTTC. This codes for CASSDREYYGYTF.

This clone occurred once. V and J are TRBV4-1 and TRBJ2-1; 9 nucleotides agree with TRBD2. Germline V gives CDR1 MGHRA, CDR2 YSYEKL. V lost 2 bases, J lost 8 bases, and 7 bases stayed unmatched. The CDR3 length is 15 residues. The CDR3 loop reads CASSQQRGAPHEQFF. The CDR3 DNA follows: TGCGCCAGCAGCCAACAGCGGGGGGCTCCGCATGAGCAGTTCTTC.